A selection of T cell receptor beta chains follows, all from one sample in a study of blood T cell repertoires in COVID-19. Method: immunoSEQ multiplex PCR; TCRdb's copy keeps in-frame clones and lacks some. This table holds some 180,000 clones, roughly nine tenths found once. The specimen was peripheral blood. The source of these receptors is a man between 65 and 85 years old with active or convalescent COVID-19. Each CDR3 is given with its conserved first and last residue. The order of the fields is CDR3 length, clone size, V gene, J gene, CDR3 protein. Expanded clones are given a class, and other clones once, few, many or no size at all.

CDR3 length: 17
clone size: once
V gene: TRBV4-1
J gene: TRBJ2-5
CDR3 protein: CASSPSSGGSLRETQYF

CDR3 length: 11
clone size: few
V gene: TRBV29-1
J gene: TRBJ1-2
CDR3 protein: CTGGGDYGYTF

CDR3 length: 13
clone size: .
V gene: TRBV29-1
J gene: TRBJ2-7
CDR3 protein: CSVDDRGTYEQYF

CDR3 length: 12
clone size: .
V gene: TRBV27
J gene: TRBJ1-2
CDR3 protein: CATRRGNYGYTF

CDR3 length: 16
clone size: .
V gene: TRBV5-1
J gene: TRBJ2-1
CDR3 protein: CASSLEGQGSYNEQFF

CDR3 length: 13
clone size: .
V gene: TRBV12-3/TRBV12-4
J gene: TRBJ1-1
CDR3 protein: CASSPPRPFEAFF

CDR3 length: 17
clone size: .
V gene: TRBV21-1
J gene: TRBJ1-6
CDR3 protein: CASSNLFKQGVGSPLHF

CDR3 length: 13
clone size: .
V gene: TRBV4-3
J gene: TRBJ1-2
CDR3 protein: CASSQGIANGYTF

CDR3 length: 14
clone size: .
V gene: TRBV19
J gene: TRBJ1-1
CDR3 protein: CASSGDRGNTEAFF

CDR3 length: 18
clone size: .
V gene: TRBV7-6
J gene: TRBJ1-4
CDR3 protein: CASSLGPIRGPTNEKLFF

CDR3 length: 21
clone size: .
V gene: TRBV18
J gene: TRBJ2-3
CDR3 protein: CASSPALRKSPAGGETDTQYF

CDR3 length: 14
clone size: few
V gene: TRBV18
J gene: TRBJ1-4
CDR3 protein: CASSATDGYEKLFF

CDR3 length: 14
clone size: few
V gene: TRBV5-1
J gene: TRBJ1-2
CDR3 protein: CASREGRGVSGYTF

CDR3 length: 19
clone size: .
V gene: TRBV18
J gene: TRBJ2-3
CDR3 protein: CASSPLRWTSVPGGDTQYF

CDR3 length: 14
clone size: .
V gene: TRBV5-1
J gene: TRBJ1-5
CDR3 protein: CASSLDPGGQPQHF

CDR3 length: 12
clone size: .
V gene: TRBV7-3
J gene: TRBJ1-2
CDR3 protein: CASSDRGGGYTF

CDR3 length: 13
clone size: .
V gene: TRBV28
J gene: TRBJ2-6
CDR3 protein: CASLTGGANVLTF

CDR3 length: 16
clone size: .
V gene: TRBV28
J gene: TRBJ1-2
CDR3 protein: CASGLLGQAPLRGYTF

CDR3 length: 13
clone size: .
V gene: TRBV2
J gene: TRBJ2-2
CDR3 protein: CASSGRVTGELFF

CDR3 length: 13
clone size: .
V gene: TRBV5-1
J gene: TRBJ1-3
CDR3 protein: CASSLSGGNTIYF

CDR3 length: 14
clone size: .
V gene: TRBV5-6
J gene: TRBJ2-5
CDR3 protein: CASSRRGGGKTQYF

CDR3 length: 15
clone size: once
V gene: TRBV27
J gene: TRBJ2-5
CDR3 protein: CASSPRRSGRETQYF

CDR3 length: 15
clone size: .
V gene: TRBV11-2
J gene: TRBJ1-6
CDR3 protein: CASSLGGGLNSPLHF

CDR3 length: 16
clone size: .
V gene: TRBV27
J gene: TRBJ1-6
CDR3 protein: CASSATGRNYNSPLHF

CDR3 length: 14
clone size: .
V gene: TRBV9
J gene: TRBJ1-2
CDR3 protein: CASSSGVGNYGYTF

CDR3 length: 16
clone size: .
V gene: TRBV15
J gene: TRBJ1-1
CDR3 protein: CATSRAPGDPRGEAFF

CDR3 length: 18
clone size: .
V gene: TRBV4-3
J gene: TRBJ2-1
CDR3 protein: CASSQDLGLAPPSDEQFF